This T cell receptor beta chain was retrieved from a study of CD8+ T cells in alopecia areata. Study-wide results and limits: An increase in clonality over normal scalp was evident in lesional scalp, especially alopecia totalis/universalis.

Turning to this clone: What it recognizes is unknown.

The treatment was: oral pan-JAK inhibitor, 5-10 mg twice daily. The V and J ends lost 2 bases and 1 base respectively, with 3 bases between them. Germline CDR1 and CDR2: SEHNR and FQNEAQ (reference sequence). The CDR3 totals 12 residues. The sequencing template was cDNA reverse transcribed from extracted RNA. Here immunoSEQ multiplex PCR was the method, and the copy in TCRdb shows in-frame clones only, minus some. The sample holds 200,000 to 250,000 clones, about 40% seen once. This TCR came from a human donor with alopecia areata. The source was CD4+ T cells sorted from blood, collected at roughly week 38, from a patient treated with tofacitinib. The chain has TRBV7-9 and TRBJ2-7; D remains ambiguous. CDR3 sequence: CASSLWSYEQYF. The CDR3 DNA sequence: TGTGCCAGCAGCTTATGGTCCTACGAGCAGTACTTC.